Listed below are T cell receptor beta chains from one sample, sequenced in a study of CD8+ T cells in alopecia areata. The assay was immunoSEQ multiplex PCR, and TCRdb's table has in-frame clones only and misses some. In the table there are approximately 210,000 clones, more than 50% of which are singletons. The material sequenced was CD4+ T cells sorted from blood, taken at week 24, from a patient treated with tofacitinib. The origin of the receptors is a human donor with alopecia areata. The CDR3 runs from the conserved cysteine through the conserved F or W. The D gene is left open where the match is weak. Clone size appears in some rows only: once, few, many, or a class for an expanded clone.

v_gene	d_gene	j_gene	abundance	CDR3nt	CDR3aa
TRBV30	NA	TRBJ1-2	few	TGTGCCTGGAGTGGGAAGGGTGGCTACACCTTC	CAWSGKGGYTF
TRBV2	NA	TRBJ1-2	NA	TGTGCCAGCAGTCAGATACCGGAGGGCTATGGCTACACCTTC	CASSQIPEGYGYTF
TRBV30	TRBD1	TRBJ1-2	NA	TGTGCCTGGAAAGGGGGCAACTATGGCTACACCTTC	CAWKGGNYGYTF
TRBV30	NA	TRBJ1-1	few	TGTGCCTGGAGTCTTTTCGGGGGCACTGAAGCTTTCTTT	CAWSLFGGTEAFF
TRBV5-6	NA	TRBJ1-1	once	TGTGCCAGCAGCTTGGGGACCGAACTCAGTGAAGCTTTCTTT	CASSLGTELSEAFF
TRBV29-1	NA	TRBJ2-3	NA	TGCAGCGCCAGGGGAGGGGATAACACAGATACGCAGTATTTT	CSARGGDNTDTQYF
TRBV19	TRBD2	TRBJ2-7	NA	TGTGCCAGTAGTACCGTAGGGACTAGCGGGGGTTCCGAGCAGTACTTC	CASSTVGTSGGSEQYF
TRBV5-1	NA	TRBJ1-1	NA	TGCGCCAGCAGCTTGGCCGCTGCGGGCACTGAAGCTTTCTTT	CASSLAAAGTEAFF
TRBV2	TRBD2	TRBJ2-3	few	TGTGCCAGCAGGCGACTAAGCGGGGGGCCCACAGATACGCAGTATTTT	CASRRLSGGPTDTQYF
TRBV10-3	NA	TRBJ2-3	NA	TGTGCCATCAGTGAGAGGGGGGACTCGAACACAGATACGCAGTATTTT	CAISERGDSNTDTQYF
TRBV9	NA	TRBJ1-5	few	TGTGCCAGCAGCGCGGCACCAGATCAGCCCCAGCATTTT	CASSAAPDQPQHF
TRBV2	NA	TRBJ1-2	NA	TGTGCCAGCAGTCCACAGGGAAATTATGGCTACACCTTC	CASSPQGNYGYTF
TRBV4-3	NA	TRBJ2-1	NA	TGCGCCAGCAGCCAATTACTAGGCCTGGGAGCCAGCTCCTACAATGAGCAGTTCTTC	CASSQLLGLGASSYNEQFF
TRBV10-3	TRBD1	TRBJ1-2	NA	TGTGCCATCAGTGAGTCCCGGACAGGGGATGGCTACACCTTC	CAISESRTGDGYTF
TRBV9	TRBD2	TRBJ2-3	NA	TGTGCCAGCAGCGTAATTGCGGGGGTTAGCACAGATACGCAGTATTTT	CASSVIAGVSTDTQYF
TRBV9	TRBD1	TRBJ2-2	NA	TGTGCCAGCAGCCTTCGACAGGGGGATATCGGGGAGCTGTTTTTT	CASSLRQGDIGELFF
TRBV14	TRBD2	TRBJ2-5	few	TGTGCCAGCAGCCAAGATTCTAGCGGGGGGCTCCAGTACTTC	CASSQDSSGGLQYF
TRBV5-1	NA	TRBJ2-1	NA	TGCGCCAGCAGCTTAGAGGTTAGCTCCTACAATGAGCAGTTCTTC	CASSLEVSSYNEQFF
TRBV14	NA	TRBJ1-4	NA	TGTGCCAGCAGCCAATCATCTGAAAAACTGTTTTTT	CASSQSSEKLFF
TRBV2	NA	TRBJ1-6	NA	TGTGCCAGCACGTCCTGGGGGACCAATTCACCCCTCCACTTT	CASTSWGTNSPLHF
TRBV18	TRBD1	TRBJ1-2	few	TGTGCCAGCTCACCAAAAGGACAGGGTGACTATGGCTACACCTTC	CASSPKGQGDYGYTF
TRBV7-2	NA	TRBJ2-3	NA	TGTGCCAGCAGCTCCACAGATACGCAGTATTTT	CASSSTDTQYF
TRBV25-1	TRBD1	TRBJ1-2	NA	TGTGCCAGCAGTGGCAATCCCGGGACAGGAAATAATGGCTACACCTTC	CASSGNPGTGNNGYTF
TRBV27	NA	TRBJ2-2	NA	TGTGCCAGCAGTTTGAGGGATTACGGGGAGCTGTTTTTT	CASSLRDYGELFF
TRBV25-1	NA	TRBJ1-2	NA	TGTGCCAGCAGTGGGCTGGACGTCCCCTATGGCTACACCTTC	CASSGLDVPYGYTF
TRBV27	NA	TRBJ1-5	NA	TGTGCCAGCGGACGGATCAATCAGCCCCAGCATTTT	CASGRINQPQHF
TRBV14	NA	TRBJ1-1	NA	TGTGCCAGCAGCCGCTTGGGGAACACTGAAGCTTTCTTT	CASSRLGNTEAFF
TRBV5-1	NA	TRBJ1-2	few	TGCGCCAGCAGCTTGGAATCGGCGGCTGGCTACACCTTC	CASSLESAAGYTF
TRBV9	TRBD2	TRBJ2-1	NA	TGTGCCAGCAGCCCTGAAAGGGAGGGGCCATATGAGCAGTTCTTC	CASSPEREGPYEQFF
TRBV29-1	NA	TRBJ2-5	NA	TGCAGCGTTGAAGGGTGGGACAAGGAGACCCAGTACTTC	CSVEGWDKETQYF
TRBV5-5	TRBD1	TRBJ2-5	NA	TGTGCCAGCAGCCCTTACAGGGGTGGGGAAAAAGAGACCCAGTACTTC	CASSPYRGGEKETQYF
TRBV30	NA	TRBJ1-2	NA	TGTGCCTGGAGTGTATCCTATGGCTACACCTTC	CAWSVSYGYTF
TRBV25-1	TRBD2	TRBJ2-4	NA	TGTGCCAGCAGCGGGGGGGACATTCAGTACTTC	CASSGGDIQYF
TRBV7-8	NA	TRBJ1-2	NA	TGTGCCAGCAGCTTAGTTACTCGGAATTCTAACTATGGCTACACCTTC	CASSLVTRNSNYGYTF
TRBV29-1	TRBD1	TRBJ2-7	few	TGCAGCGTTGAAGGGGTCACAGGGGGCAACGAGCAGTACTTC	CSVEGVTGGNEQYF
TRBV30	NA	TRBJ1-5	NA	TGTGCCTGGAGTTTAGGAGATGTTGAGCCCCAGCATTTT	CAWSLGDVEPQHF
TRBV6-5	NA	TRBJ1-6	NA	TGTGCCAGCAGACCCGCCCGGGGGGGATTCTCACCCCTCCACTTT	CASRPARGGFSPLHF
TRBV29-1	TRBD2	TRBJ2-7	NA	TGCAGCGTTCTAGGGGCGGCTAGCGGGCGGGTGCAGTACTTC	CSVLGAASGRVQYF
TRBV2	TRBD2	TRBJ2-7	NA	TGTGCCAGCAGTGAGCCGGGGGGATCCTACGAGCAGTACTTC	CASSEPGGSYEQYF
TRBV29-1	TRBD1	TRBJ1-2	NA	TGCAGCGTTGTGGCTGGGGACAGGGGGCACTATGGCTACACCTTC	CSVVAGDRGHYGYTF
TRBV5-1	NA	TRBJ1-1	NA	TGCGCCAGCAGAGGACCGGGGGAAACTGAAGCTTTCTTT	CASRGPGETEAFF
TRBV2	NA	TRBJ1-1	NA	TGTGCCAGCACTATAACAGGAAGTGGGATCAAGAACACTGAAGCTTTCTTT	CASTITGSGIKNTEAFF
TRBV30	TRBD2	TRBJ2-3	NA	TGTGCCTGGAGTTTTAGTTCGCGGGGGGCCCCAGATACGCAGTATTTT	CAWSFSSRGAPDTQYF
TRBV11-2	TRBD2	TRBJ2-7	NA	TGTGCCAGCAGCTTAGGGGTAGCGGGGGCACACGAGCAGTACTTC	CASSLGVAGAHEQYF
TRBV25-1	NA	TRBJ2-6	NA	TGTGCCAGCAGCCCTTTAGTCCAGGACTATTCTGGGGCCAACGTCCTGACTTTC	CASSPLVQDYSGANVLTF
TRBV29-1	NA	TRBJ2-5	few	TGCAGCGCCGGAGGGGTGACATCCCAAGAGACCCAGTACTTC	CSAGGVTSQETQYF
TRBV29-1	TRBD1	TRBJ1-1	NA	TGCAGCGCACAGGGGTTGATGAACACTGAAGCTTTCTTT	CSAQGLMNTEAFF
TRBV2	NA	TRBJ1-5	few	TGTGCCAGCAGATTACTTCCAGAGAATCAGCCCCAGCATTTT	CASRLLPENQPQHF
TRBV6-6	TRBD1	TRBJ1-1	NA	TGTGCCAGCAGTTACGGGACAGGGGGCAACACTGAAGCTTTCTTT	CASSYGTGGNTEAFF
TRBV30	NA	TRBJ2-1	NA	TGTGCCTGGAGTCGCCAGGGGGGAGATGAGCAGTTCTTC	CAWSRQGGDEQFF
TRBV29-1	NA	TRBJ2-3	few	TGCAGCGTTGTTCAGTCCACAGATACGCAGTATTTT	CSVVQSTDTQYF
TRBV5-5	NA	TRBJ2-1	many	TGTGCCAGCAGCTTGCGTCCATACAATGAGCAGTTCTTC	CASSLRPYNEQFF
TRBV4-3	NA	TRBJ2-5	NA	TGCGCCAGCAGCCAAGATCTTAGATCGGGGAACCCGTACCAAGAGACCCAGTACTTC	CASSQDLRSGNPYQETQYF